This is a list of T cell receptor beta chains from one sample in a study of radiation and T cells in renal cell carcinoma. The protocol was immunoSEQ multiplex PCR, while the TCRdb copy is restricted to in-frame clones and leaves out a portion. The sample consists of 120,000 or so clones, about 81% of them appearing once. The input for sequencing was blood, taken from a patient whose treatment included radiotherapy and nephrectomy. Receptors originate from a woman aged 60-75 years with renal cell carcinoma. The CDR3 runs from the conserved cysteine through the conserved F or W. Fields, in order: J gene, D gene, V gene, clone size, CDR3 DNA, CDR3 protein. A D gene is named only where the DNA matches it firmly. Rows give clone size only sometimes, using once, few, many, or a class for an expanded clone.

J gene: TRBJ2-2
D gene: .
V gene: TRBV19
clone size: once
CDR3 DNA: TGTGCCAGTAGTATTTTGTCCACCGGGGAGCTGTTTTTT
CDR3 protein: CASSILSTGELFF

J gene: TRBJ1-1
D gene: .
V gene: TRBV9
clone size: few
CDR3 DNA: TGTGCCAGCAGCACCTCCGGGACGCACACTGAAGCTTTCTTT
CDR3 protein: CASSTSGTHTEAFF

J gene: TRBJ1-4
D gene: .
V gene: TRBV18
clone size: .
CDR3 DNA: TGTGCCAGCACGGTTACGGGGAGTGATGAAAAACTGTTTTTT
CDR3 protein: CASTVTGSDEKLFF

J gene: TRBJ1-4
D gene: .
V gene: TRBV6-1
clone size: .
CDR3 DNA: TGTGCCAGCAGTGAACCAGGGACTGAAAAACTGTTTTTT
CDR3 protein: CASSEPGTEKLFF

J gene: TRBJ1-5
D gene: .
V gene: TRBV9
clone size: few
CDR3 DNA: TGTGCCAGCAGCTTAAGCGGAAATCAGCCCCAGCATTTT
CDR3 protein: CASSLSGNQPQHF

J gene: TRBJ2-2
D gene: .
V gene: TRBV4-2
clone size: .
CDR3 DNA: TGTGCCAGCAGCCAGGACAGAGGCCCCGGGGAGCTGTTTTTT
CDR3 protein: CASSQDRGPGELFF

J gene: TRBJ2-5
D gene: TRBD1
V gene: TRBV28
clone size: few
CDR3 DNA: TGTGCCAGCAAATTCACAGGGGCTCACAAACCCCAAGAGACCCAGTACTTC
CDR3 protein: CASKFTGAHKPQETQYF

J gene: TRBJ2-7
D gene: .
V gene: TRBV7-2
clone size: .
CDR3 DNA: TGTGCCAGCAGCTTAGATAGGACGCCTTCCTACGAGCAGTACTTC
CDR3 protein: CASSLDRTPSYEQYF

J gene: TRBJ1-1
D gene: .
V gene: TRBV29-1
clone size: few
CDR3 DNA: TGCAGCGGCCGTGTACAGCTGAACACTGAAGCTTTCTTT
CDR3 protein: CSGRVQLNTEAFF

J gene: TRBJ1-1
D gene: TRBD1
V gene: TRBV28
clone size: .
CDR3 DNA: TGTGCCAGCAGTGCCCAGGGGGGGAGGCTAGAAGCTTTCTTT
CDR3 protein: CASSAQGGRLEAFF

J gene: TRBJ2-7
D gene: .
V gene: TRBV30
clone size: few
CDR3 DNA: TGTGCGGCCCCGAACGGACTCGTAGTCCCCTACGAGCAGTACTTC
CDR3 protein: CAAPNGLVVPYEQYF

J gene: TRBJ1-1
D gene: TRBD1
V gene: TRBV11-2
clone size: few
CDR3 DNA: TGTGCCAGCAGCGTTACAGGGGGCACTGAAGCTTTCTTT
CDR3 protein: CASSVTGGTEAFF

J gene: TRBJ2-1
D gene: .
V gene: TRBV5-5
clone size: .
CDR3 DNA: TGTGCCAGCAGCTTGGCCCCTTTGTTCAGGCGGGATAACAATGAGCAGTTCTTC
CDR3 protein: CASSLAPLFRRDNNEQFF

J gene: TRBJ1-5
D gene: TRBD1
V gene: TRBV2
clone size: .
CDR3 DNA: TGTGCCAGCCTAGACAGGGAGGGGGCGGGCAATCAGCCCCAGCATTTT
CDR3 protein: CASLDREGAGNQPQHF

J gene: TRBJ1-2
D gene: TRBD1
V gene: TRBV6-5
clone size: .
CDR3 DNA: TGTGCCAGCAGCCGGGACAGGGACTTGTATGGCTACACCTTC
CDR3 protein: CASSRDRDLYGYTF